The clone carrying this T cell receptor (beta chain) was observed a handful of times. The antigen remains undetermined. The PCR employed 60 Vbeta primers together with 13 Jbeta primers. Sequenced by immunoSEQ multiplex PCR; TCRdb stores in-frame clones only, minus some. The data contain about 150,000 clones, roughly 83% of them singletons. CDR3 size: 18 residues. Trimming cost V 2 bases and J 10 bases; bases outside gene matches: 14. CDR1 MGHDK and CDR2 SYGVNS come from the germline V gene. This specimen comes from a study of cytomegalovirus exposure and HLA in healthy donors. Study-wide points: Prior analysis indicated that the majority of TCR beta V segments exhibited productivity approximately 87% or approximately 30% of the time.

This TCR was sampled from a man aged 25-45 years in good health and CMV-seropositive. The sequencing input was PBMCs. The V and J genes are TRBV25-1 and TRBJ2-1; 13 bases line up with TRBD2. CDR3 bases: TGTGCCAGCAGTGAAGGGCCCCAGACTAGCGGGAGGCGGGGCGAGCAGTTCTTC. This encodes CASSEGPQTSGRRGEQFF. The full variable domain, its missing parts supplied by reference TRBV25-1 and TRBJ2-1, is EADIYQTPRYLVIGTGKKITLECSQTMGHDKMYWYQQDPGMELHLIHYSYGVNSTEKGDLSSESTVSRIRTEHFPLTLESARPSHTSQYLCASSEGPQTSGRRGEQFFGPGTRLTVL.